This is a list of T cell receptor beta chains from one sample in a study of T-cell reconstitution after alpha-beta-depleted transplantation in children. Via MiXCR, TCRdb re-called the PCR reads, giving one row per CDR3 protein. The data show about 420,000 distinct CDR3 sequences, roughly 15% seen once. This material consisted of PBMCs, mostly from graft donor cells, taken 360 days after TCRalphabeta/CD19-depleted stem cell transplant. These receptors all stem from a boy less than two years old who had a stem cell transplant for Wiskott-Aldrich syndrome, so the T cells may come from the graft donor. Each CDR3 is given with its conserved first and last residue. Fields, in order: V gene, J gene, D gene, clone size, CDR3 protein, CDR3 DNA. The D gene is left open where the match is weak. Size is omitted from some rows. Given values are once, few, many or a class for expanded clones.

>TRBV6-5|TRBJ2-3|NA|many
CASSYSGGTGPDTQYF
TGTGCCAGCAGTTACTCAGGCGGGACCGGACCAGATACGCAGTATTTT
>TRBV7-9|TRBJ2-5|TRBD2|NA
CASSSQREEVETQYF
TGTGCCAGCAGCTCCCAGCGGGAGGAGGTGGAGACCCAGTACTTC
>TRBV5-1|TRBJ2-3|TRBD2|few
CASSGGTRLSTDTQYF
TGCGCCAGCAGCGGAGGGACTAGACTCAGCACAGATACGCAGTATTTT
>TRBV12-3/TRBV12-4|TRBJ2-1|NA|NA
CASTLIRGRGNNEQFF
TGTGCCAGCACCCTTATCCGAGGCAGGGGTAACAATGAGCAGTTCTTC
>TRBV20-1|TRBJ2-1|TRBD2|NA
CSARFGLAGNYNEQFF
TGCAGTGCTAGGTTCGGACTAGCGGGGAACTACAATGAGCAGTTCTTC
>TRBV3-1|TRBJ2-1|NA|few
CASSTGESSYNEQFF
TGTGCCAGCAGCACTGGCGAGAGCTCCTACAATGAGCAGTTCTTC
>TRBV29-1|TRBJ2-7|NA|NA
CSVSSRGASEQYF
TGCAGCGTCAGTAGCAGGGGGGCTAGCGAGCAGTACTTC
>TRBV10-3|TRBJ2-2|TRBD1|few
CAISARTGGSNTGELFF
TGTGCCATCAGCGCCCGGACAGGGGGCTCGAACACCGGGGAGCTGTTTTTT
>TRBV7-8|TRBJ2-7|TRBD1|NA
CASSFLGQYRYEQYF
TGTGCCAGCAGCTTTTTGGGACAGTACCGCTACGAGCAGTACTTC
>TRBV6-1|TRBJ2-2|NA|NA
CASNPPGPNTGELFF
TGTGCCAGCAATCCCCCCGGCCCGAACACCGGGGAGCTGTTTTTT
>TRBV9|TRBJ1-4|NA|NA
CASSGRRTFAEKLFF
TGTGCCAGCAGCGGAAGACGGACTTTTGCTGAAAAACTGTTTTTT
>TRBV5-1|TRBJ2-3|TRBD2|NA
CASSSTGGRPDTQYF
TGCGCCAGCAGCTCGACGGGGGGGCGACCAGATACGCAGTATTTT
>TRBV24-1|TRBJ2-5|NA|NA
CATSDPPQETQYF
TGTGCCACCAGTGACCCACCCCAAGAGACCCAGTACTTC
>TRBV3-1|TRBJ2-1|TRBD2|few
CASSQDGLAGINEQFF
TGTGCCAGCAGCCAAGACGGACTAGCGGGTATAAATGAGCAGTTCTTC
>TRBV3-1|TRBJ2-2|TRBD2|NA
CASSQVAGAPNTGELFF
TGTGCCAGCAGCCAAGTAGCGGGGGCCCCGAACACCGGGGAGCTGTTTTTT
>TRBV5-1|TRBJ2-5|NA|NA
CASGYRPYQETQYF
TGCGCCAGCGGATACAGGCCGTACCAAGAGACCCAGTACTTC
>TRBV5-1|TRBJ2-2|NA|NA
CASSLRLTNTGELFF
TGCGCCAGCAGCTTGAGACTAACGAACACCGGGGAGCTGTTTTTT
>TRBV12-3/TRBV12-4|TRBJ1-6|NA|few
CASRIGSNNSPLHF
TGTGCCAGCAGGATAGGGTCTAATAATTCACCCCTCCACTTT